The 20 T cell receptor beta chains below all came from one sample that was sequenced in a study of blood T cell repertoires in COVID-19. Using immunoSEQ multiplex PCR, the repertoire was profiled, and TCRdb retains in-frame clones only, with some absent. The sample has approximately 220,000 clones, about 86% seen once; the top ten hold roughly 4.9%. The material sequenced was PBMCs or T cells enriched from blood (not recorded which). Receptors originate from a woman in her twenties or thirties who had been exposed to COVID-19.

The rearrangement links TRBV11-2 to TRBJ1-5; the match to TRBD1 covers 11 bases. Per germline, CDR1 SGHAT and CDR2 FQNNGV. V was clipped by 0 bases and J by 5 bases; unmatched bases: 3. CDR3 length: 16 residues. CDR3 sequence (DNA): TGTGCCAGCAGCTTAGAAGGACAGGGGGCACATCAGCCCCAGCATTTT. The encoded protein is CASSLEGQGAHQPQHF. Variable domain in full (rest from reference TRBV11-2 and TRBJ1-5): EAGVAQSPRYKIIEKRQSVAFWCNPISGHATLYWYQQILGQGPKLLIQFQNNGVVDDSQLPKDRFSAERLKGVDSTLKIQPAKLEDSAVYLCASSLEGQGAHQPQHFGDGTRLSIL.

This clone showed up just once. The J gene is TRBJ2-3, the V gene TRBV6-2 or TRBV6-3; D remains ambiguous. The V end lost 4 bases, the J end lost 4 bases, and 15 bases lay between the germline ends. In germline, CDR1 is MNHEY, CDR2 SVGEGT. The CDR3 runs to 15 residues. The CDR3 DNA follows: TGTGCCAGCAGTTCACCCTACGTCGGAGCAGATACGCAGTATTTT. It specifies CASSSPYVGADTQYF.

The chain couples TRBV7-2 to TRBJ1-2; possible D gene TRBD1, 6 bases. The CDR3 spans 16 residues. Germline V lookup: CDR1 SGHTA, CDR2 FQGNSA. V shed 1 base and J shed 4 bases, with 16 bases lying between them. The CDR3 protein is CASSLGSGGRVYGYTF. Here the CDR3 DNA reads TGTGCCAGCAGCTTAGGTTCCGGGGGGCGGGTCTATGGCTACACCTTC.

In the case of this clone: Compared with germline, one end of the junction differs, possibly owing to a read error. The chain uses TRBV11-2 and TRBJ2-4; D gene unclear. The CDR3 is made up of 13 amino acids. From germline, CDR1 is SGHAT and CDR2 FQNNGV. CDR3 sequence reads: CASSLTTNNIQYF. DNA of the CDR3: TGTGCCAGCAGCCTTACTACCAATAACATTCAGTACTTC. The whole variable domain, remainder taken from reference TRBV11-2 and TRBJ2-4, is EAGVAQSPRYKIIEKRQSVAFWCNPISGHATLYWYQQILGQGPKLLIQFQNNGVVDDSQLPKDRFSAERLKGVDSTLKIQPAKLEDSAVYLCASSLTTNNIQYFGAGTRLSVL.

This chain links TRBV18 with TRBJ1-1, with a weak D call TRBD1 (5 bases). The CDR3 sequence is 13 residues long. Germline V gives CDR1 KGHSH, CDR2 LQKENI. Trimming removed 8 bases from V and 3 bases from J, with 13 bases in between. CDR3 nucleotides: TGTGCCAGCCTGAACGCCAGGGACACTGAAGCTTTCTTT. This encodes CASLNARDTEAFF. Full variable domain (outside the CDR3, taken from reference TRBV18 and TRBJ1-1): NAGVMQNPRHLVRRRGQEARLRCSPMKGHSHVYWYRQLPEEGLKFMVYLQKENIIDESGMPKERFSAEFPKEGPSILRIQQVVRGDSAAYFCASLNARDTEAFFGQGTRLTVV.

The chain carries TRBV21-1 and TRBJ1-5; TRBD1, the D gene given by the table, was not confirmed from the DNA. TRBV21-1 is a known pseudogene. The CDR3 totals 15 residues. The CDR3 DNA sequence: TGTGCCAGCCTCCCATTTCAGGGAAACAATCAGCCCCAGCATTTT. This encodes CASLPFQGNNQPQHF.

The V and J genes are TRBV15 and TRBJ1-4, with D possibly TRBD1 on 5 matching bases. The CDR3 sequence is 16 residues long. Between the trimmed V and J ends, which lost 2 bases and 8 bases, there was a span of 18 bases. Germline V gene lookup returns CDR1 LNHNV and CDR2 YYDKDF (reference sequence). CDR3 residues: CATSRPWAGGDEKLFF. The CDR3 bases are TGTGCCACCAGCAGACCCTGGGCGGGCGGGGACGAAAAACTGTTTTTT.

The CDR3 reads CASSSRLAGGYRITDTQYF. CDR3 sequence (DNA): TGTGCCAGCAGCTCCCGTCTGGCGGGGGGTTATCGTATCACAGATACGCAGTATTTT. The rearrangement links TRBV3-1 (or the pseudogene TRBV3-2) to TRBJ2-3, with 8 nucleotides matching TRBD2. The CDR3 spans 19 residues. J gave up 2 bases and V 5 bases, and 18 bases lay outside the gene matches. Per germline, CDR1 LGHDT and CDR2 YNNKEL (reference sequence).

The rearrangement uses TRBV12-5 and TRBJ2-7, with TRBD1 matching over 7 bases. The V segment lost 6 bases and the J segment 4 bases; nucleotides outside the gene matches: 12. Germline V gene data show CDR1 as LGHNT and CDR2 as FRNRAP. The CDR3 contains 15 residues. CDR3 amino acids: CASGRVRDRSYEQYF. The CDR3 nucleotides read TGTGCTAGTGGGAGAGTCCGGGACAGAAGTTACGAGCAGTACTTC.

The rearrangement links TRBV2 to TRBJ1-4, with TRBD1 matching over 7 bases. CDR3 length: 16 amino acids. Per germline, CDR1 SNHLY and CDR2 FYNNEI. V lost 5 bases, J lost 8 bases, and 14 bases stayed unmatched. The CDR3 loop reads CASSPLGPQGGEKLFF. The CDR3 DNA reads TGTGCCAGCAGTCCTTTGGGTCCCCAGGGGGGAGAAAAACTGTTTTTT.

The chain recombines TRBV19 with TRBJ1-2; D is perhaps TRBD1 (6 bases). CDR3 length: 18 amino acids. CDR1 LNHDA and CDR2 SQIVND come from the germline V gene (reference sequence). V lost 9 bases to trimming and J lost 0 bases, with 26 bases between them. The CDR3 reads CASQKQGEGALANYGYTF. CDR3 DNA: TGTGCCAGCCAAAAACAGGGCGAGGGAGCGTTAGCTAACTATGGCTACACCTTC.

CDR3 in DNA: TGCGCCAGCAGGATTAACTCGGGGGTTGTGTCAGATACGCAGTATTTT. Protein sequence: CASRINSGVVSDTQYF. The chain combines TRBV5-1 with TRBJ2-3, with D tentatively TRBD2 (6 bases). V was cut by 5 bases and J by 4 bases, with 20 bases left in between. The CDR3 is 16 amino acids. In germline, CDR1 is SGHRS, CDR2 YFSETQ.

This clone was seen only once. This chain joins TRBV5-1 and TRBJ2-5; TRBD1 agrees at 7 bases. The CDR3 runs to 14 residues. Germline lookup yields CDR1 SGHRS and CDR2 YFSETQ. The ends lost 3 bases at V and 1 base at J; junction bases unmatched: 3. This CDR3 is CASSSGQPQETQYF. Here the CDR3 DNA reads TGCGCCAGCAGCTCGGGACAGCCCCAAGAGACCCAGTACTTC.

CDR3 protein: CASSVGLISYNEQFF. The CDR3 DNA follows: TGTGCCAGCAGTGTGGGACTAATCTCCTACAATGAGCAGTTCTTC. The chain has TRBV2 and TRBJ2-1; 7 bases map to TRBD2. V lost 4 bases, J lost 0 bases, and 3 bases stayed unmatched. Per the germline V gene, CDR1 is SNHLY and CDR2 is FYNNEI. The CDR3 covers 15 residues. Full variable domain (remainder filled in from reference TRBV2 and TRBJ2-1): EPEVTQTPSHQVTQMGQEVILRCVPISNHLYFYWYRQILGQKVEFLVSFYNNEISEKSEIFDDQFSVERPDGSNFTLKIRSTKLEDSAMYFCASSVGLISYNEQFFGPGTRLTVL.

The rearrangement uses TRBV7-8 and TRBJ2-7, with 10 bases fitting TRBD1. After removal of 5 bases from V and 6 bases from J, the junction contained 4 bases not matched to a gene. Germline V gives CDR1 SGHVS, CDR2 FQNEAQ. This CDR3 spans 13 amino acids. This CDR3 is CASSRDRGREQYF. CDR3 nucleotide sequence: TGTGCCAGCAGCCGGGACAGGGGTCGCGAGCAGTACTTC.

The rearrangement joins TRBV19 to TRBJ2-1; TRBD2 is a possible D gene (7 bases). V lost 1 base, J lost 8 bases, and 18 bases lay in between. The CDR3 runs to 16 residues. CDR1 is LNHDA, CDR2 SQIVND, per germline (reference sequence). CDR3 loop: CASSIVRGGRYDEQFF. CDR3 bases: TGTGCCAGTAGTATAGTACGCGGGGGCCGCTATGATGAGCAGTTCTTC.

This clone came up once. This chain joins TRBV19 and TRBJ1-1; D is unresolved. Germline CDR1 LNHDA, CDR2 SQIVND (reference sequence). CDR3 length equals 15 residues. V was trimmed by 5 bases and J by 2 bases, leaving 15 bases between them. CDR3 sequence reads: CASSVTTAGNTEAFF. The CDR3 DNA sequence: TGTGCCAGTAGTGTAACTACTGCGGGTAACACTGAAGCTTTCTTT.

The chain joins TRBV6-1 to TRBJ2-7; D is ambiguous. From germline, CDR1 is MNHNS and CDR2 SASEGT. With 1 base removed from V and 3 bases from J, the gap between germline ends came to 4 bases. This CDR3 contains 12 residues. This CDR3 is CASSEGLYEQYF. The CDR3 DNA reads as TGTGCCAGCAGTGAAGGGCTCTACGAGCAGTACTTC.

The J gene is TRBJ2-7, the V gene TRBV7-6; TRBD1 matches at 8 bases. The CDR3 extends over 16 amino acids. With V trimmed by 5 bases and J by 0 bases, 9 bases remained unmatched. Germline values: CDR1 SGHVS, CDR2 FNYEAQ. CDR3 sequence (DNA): TGTGCCAGCAGCCCAGGGCAGGGGGCGAGCTCCTACGAGCAGTACTTC. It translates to CASSPGQGASSYEQYF. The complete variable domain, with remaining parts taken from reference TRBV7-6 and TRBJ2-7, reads GAGVSQSPRYKVTKRGQDVALRCDPISGHVSLYWYRQALGQGPEFLTYFNYEAQQDKSGLPNDRFSAERPEGSISTLTIQRTEQRDSAMYRCASSPGQGASSYEQYFGPGTRLTVT.

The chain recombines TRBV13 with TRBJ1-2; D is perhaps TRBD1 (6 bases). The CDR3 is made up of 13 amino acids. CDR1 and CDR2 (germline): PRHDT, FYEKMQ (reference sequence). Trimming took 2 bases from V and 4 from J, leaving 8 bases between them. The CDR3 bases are TGTGCCAGCAGCTTACAGGGGAGCTATGGCTACACCTTC. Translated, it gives CASSLQGSYGYTF.